This T cell receptor (beta chain) was profiled in a study of blood T cell repertoires in COVID-19. Germline V gives CDR1 SGHKS, CDR2 YYEKEE (reference sequence). This CDR3 is 16 amino acids long. Germline trimming cut 1 base from V and 3 bases from J; bases unmatched to any gene: 7. The protocol was immunoSEQ multiplex PCR, while the TCRdb copy is restricted to in-frame clones and leaves out a portion. The sample lists approximately 450,000 clones, about 85% seen once, with roughly 1.9% in the top ten. The chain links TRBV5-5 to TRBJ2-1; 7 positions match TRBD1. The TCR was taken from a young woman with acute COVID-19. Source material: PBMCs or T cells enriched from blood (not recorded which). The CDR3 is CASSLLWDRDYNEQFF. The DNA of the CDR3 is TGTGCCAGCAGCTTGCTTTGGGACAGAGACTACAATGAGCAGTTCTTC.